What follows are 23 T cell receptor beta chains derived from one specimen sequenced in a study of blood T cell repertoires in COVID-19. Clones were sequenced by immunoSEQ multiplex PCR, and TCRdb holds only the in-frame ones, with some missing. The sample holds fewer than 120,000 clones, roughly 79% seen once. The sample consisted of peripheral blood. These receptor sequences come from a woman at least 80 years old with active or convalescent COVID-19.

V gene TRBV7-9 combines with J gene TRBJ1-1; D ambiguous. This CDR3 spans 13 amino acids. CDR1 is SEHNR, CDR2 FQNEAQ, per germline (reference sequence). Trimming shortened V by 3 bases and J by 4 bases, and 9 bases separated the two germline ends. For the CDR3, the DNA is TGTGCCAGCAGCTTCGGGGAGGGCACTGAAGCTTTCTTT. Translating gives CASSFGEGTEAFF.

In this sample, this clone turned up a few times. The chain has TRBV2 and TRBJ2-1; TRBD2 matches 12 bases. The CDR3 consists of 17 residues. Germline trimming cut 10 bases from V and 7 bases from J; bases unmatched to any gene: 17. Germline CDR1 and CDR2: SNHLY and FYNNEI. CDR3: CATAGLELAGGGNEQFF. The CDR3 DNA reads TGTGCCACAGCGGGCTTAGAACTAGCGGGAGGCGGGAATGAGCAGTTCTTC.

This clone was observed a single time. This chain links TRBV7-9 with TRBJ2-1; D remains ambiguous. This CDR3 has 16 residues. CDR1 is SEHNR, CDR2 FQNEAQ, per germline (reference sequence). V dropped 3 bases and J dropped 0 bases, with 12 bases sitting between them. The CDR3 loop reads CASSLFRLFSYNEQFF. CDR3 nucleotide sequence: TGTGCCAGCAGCTTGTTTCGTCTCTTCTCCTACAATGAGCAGTTCTTC.

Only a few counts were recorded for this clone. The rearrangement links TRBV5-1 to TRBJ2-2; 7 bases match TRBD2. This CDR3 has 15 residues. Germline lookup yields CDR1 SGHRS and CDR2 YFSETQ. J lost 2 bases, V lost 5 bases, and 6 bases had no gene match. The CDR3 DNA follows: TGCGCCAGCAGGTGGGCGGGAGCCAACACCGGGGAGCTGTTTTTT. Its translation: CASRWAGANTGELFF.

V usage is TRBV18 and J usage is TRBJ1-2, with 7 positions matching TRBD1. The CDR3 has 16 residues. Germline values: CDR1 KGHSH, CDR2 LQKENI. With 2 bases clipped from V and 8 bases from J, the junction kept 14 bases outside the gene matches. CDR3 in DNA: TGTGCCAGCTCACCAGGAATCAACAGGGGCTCTGAGGGCTACACCTTC. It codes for CASSPGINRGSEGYTF.

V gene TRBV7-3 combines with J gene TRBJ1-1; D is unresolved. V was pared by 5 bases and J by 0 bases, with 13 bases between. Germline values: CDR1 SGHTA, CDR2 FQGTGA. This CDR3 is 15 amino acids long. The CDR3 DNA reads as TGTGCCAGCAGCACCTCCATAGTCATGAACACTGAAGCTTTCTTT. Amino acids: CASSTSIVMNTEAFF.

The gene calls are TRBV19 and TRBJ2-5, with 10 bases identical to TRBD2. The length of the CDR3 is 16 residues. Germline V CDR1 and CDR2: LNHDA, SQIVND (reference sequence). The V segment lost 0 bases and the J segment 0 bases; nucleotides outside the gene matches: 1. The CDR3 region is CASSIDGTSDQETQYF. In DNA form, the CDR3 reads TGTGCCAGTAGTATAGATGGGACTAGCGACCAAGAGACCCAGTACTTC.

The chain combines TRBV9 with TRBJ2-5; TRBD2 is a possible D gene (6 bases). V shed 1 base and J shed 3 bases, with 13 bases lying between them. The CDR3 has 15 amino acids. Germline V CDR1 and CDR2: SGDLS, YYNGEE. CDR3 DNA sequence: TGTGCCAGCAGCGTATTCTCCGGGAGCAAAGAGACCCAGTACTTC. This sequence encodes CASSVFSGSKETQYF.

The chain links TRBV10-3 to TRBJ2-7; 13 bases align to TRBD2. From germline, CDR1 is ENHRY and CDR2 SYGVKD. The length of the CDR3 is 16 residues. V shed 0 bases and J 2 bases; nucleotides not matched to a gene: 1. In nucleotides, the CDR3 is TGTGCCATCAGTGAGTCGACTAGCGGGAGGCCCTACGAGCAGTACTTC. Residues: CAISESTSGRPYEQYF.

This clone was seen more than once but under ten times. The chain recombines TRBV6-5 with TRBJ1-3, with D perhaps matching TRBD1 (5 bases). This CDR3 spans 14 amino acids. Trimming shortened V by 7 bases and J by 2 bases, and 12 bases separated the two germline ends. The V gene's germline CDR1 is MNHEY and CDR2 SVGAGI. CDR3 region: CASIPGGTGNTIYF. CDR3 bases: TGTGCCAGCATCCCGGGGGGTACTGGAAACACCATATATTTT.

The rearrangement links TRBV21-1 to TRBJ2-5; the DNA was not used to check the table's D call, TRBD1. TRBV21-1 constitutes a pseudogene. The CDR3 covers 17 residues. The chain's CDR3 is CASSKVPWVTVQETQYF. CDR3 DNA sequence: TGTGCCAGCAGCAAAGTCCCCTGGGTGACAGTCCAAGAGACCCAGTACTTC.

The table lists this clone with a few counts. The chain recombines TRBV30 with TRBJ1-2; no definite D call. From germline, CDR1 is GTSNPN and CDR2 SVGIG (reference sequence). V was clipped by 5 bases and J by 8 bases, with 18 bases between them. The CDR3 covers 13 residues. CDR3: CAWARRNTRGYTF. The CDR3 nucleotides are TGTGCCTGGGCCCGGAGAAACACCCGCGGCTACACCTTC.

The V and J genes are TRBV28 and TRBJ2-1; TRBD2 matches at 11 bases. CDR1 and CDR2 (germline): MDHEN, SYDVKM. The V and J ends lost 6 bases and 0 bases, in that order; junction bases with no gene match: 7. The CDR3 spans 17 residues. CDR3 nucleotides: TGTGCCAGCAGCGGACTAGCGGGTATGAACTCCTACAATGAGCAGTTCTTC. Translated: CASSGLAGMNSYNEQFF.

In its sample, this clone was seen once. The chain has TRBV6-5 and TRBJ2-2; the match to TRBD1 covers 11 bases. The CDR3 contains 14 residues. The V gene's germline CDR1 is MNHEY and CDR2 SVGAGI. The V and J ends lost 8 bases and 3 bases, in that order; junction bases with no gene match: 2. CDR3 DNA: TGTGCCAGCTGGGACAGGGGGGACACCGGGGAGCTGTTTTTT. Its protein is CASWDRGDTGELFF.

Here the CDR3 DNA reads TGTGCCAGCAGTGACCTGACAGTCGCGGGAACCTTC. This gives the protein CASSDLTVAGTF. The V and J genes are TRBV2 and TRBJ1-2; TRBD1 might be the D (5 bases). This CDR3 has 12 amino acids. The germline V gene encodes CDR1 SNHLY and CDR2 FYNNEI. The V end lost 3 bases, the J end lost 14 bases, and 16 bases lay between the germline ends.

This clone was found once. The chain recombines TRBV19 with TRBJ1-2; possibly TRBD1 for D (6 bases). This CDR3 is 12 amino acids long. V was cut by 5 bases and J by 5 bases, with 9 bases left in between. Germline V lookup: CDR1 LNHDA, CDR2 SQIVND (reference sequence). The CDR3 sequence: CASSRQGYGYTF. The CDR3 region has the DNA TGTGCCAGTAGTCGGCAGGGGTATGGCTACACCTTC.

This CDR3 reads CASREIYRATYEQYF. DNA of the CDR3: TGTGCCAGCAGGGAGATTTACAGGGCGACCTACGAGCAGTACTTC. The rearrangement uses TRBV6-5 and TRBJ2-7; TRBD1 might be the D (6 bases). Germline CDR1 and CDR2: MNHEY and SVGAGI. V dropped 6 bases and J dropped 2 bases, with 17 bases sitting between them. This CDR3 has 15 residues.

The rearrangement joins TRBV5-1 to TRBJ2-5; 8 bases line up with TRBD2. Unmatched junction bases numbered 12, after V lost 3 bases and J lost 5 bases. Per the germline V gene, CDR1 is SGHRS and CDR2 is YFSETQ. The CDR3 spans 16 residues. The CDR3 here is CASSSSTSGGGETQYF. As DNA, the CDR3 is TGCGCCAGCAGCTCCTCTACTAGCGGAGGGGGGGAGACCCAGTACTTC.

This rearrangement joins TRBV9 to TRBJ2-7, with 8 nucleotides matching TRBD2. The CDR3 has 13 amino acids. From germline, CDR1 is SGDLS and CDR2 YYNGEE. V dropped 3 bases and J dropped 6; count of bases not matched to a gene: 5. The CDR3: CASSESGTSEQYF. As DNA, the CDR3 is TGTGCCAGCAGCGAATCCGGGACTAGCGAGCAGTACTTC.

In nucleotides, the CDR3 is TGCGCCAGCAGCCAAGAGTTGGACTACAATCAGCCCCAGCATTTT. Protein sequence: CASSQELDYNQPQHF. The chain carries TRBV4-3 and TRBJ1-5; D unclear. Germline V lookup: CDR1 LGHNA, CDR2 YSLEER. The CDR3 sequence is 15 residues long. V was trimmed by 0 bases and J by 3 bases, leaving 9 bases between them.

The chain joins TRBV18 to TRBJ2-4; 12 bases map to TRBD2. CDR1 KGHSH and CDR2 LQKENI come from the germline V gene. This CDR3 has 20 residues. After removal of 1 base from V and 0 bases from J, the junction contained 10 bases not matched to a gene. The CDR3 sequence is CASSPLDVLAGGLAKNIQYF. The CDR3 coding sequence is TGTGCCAGCTCACCACTAGATGTACTAGCGGGAGGATTAGCCAAAAACATTCAGTACTTC. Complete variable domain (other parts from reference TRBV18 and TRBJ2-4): NAGVMQNPRHLVRRRGQEARLRCSPMKGHSHVYWYRQLPEEGLKFMVYLQKENIIDESGMPKERFSAEFPKEGPSILRIQQVVRGDSAAYFCASSPLDVLAGGLAKNIQYFGAGTRLSVL.

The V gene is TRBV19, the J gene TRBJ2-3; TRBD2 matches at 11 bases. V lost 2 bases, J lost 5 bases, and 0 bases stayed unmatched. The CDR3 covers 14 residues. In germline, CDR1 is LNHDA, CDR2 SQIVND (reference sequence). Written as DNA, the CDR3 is TGTGCCAGTAGTATAACTAGCGGGAGAGATACGCAGTATTTT. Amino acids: CASSITSGRDTQYF.

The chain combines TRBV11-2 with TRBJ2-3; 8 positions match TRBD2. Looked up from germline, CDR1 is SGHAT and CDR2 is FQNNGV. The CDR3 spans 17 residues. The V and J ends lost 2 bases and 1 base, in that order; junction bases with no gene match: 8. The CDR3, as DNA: TGTGCCAGCAGCTTAATTCTCACAGCGGGAGGCACAGATACGCAGTATTTT. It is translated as CASSLILTAGGTDTQYF.